This T cell receptor beta chain came from a study of identical twins. Findings and caveats of the study: Insertions were reduced in abundant cord blood beta clonotypes but not in memory repertoires.

This clonotype appeared a few times. Its matching antigen is unknown. TCRdb re-called the 5' RACE reads through MiXCR, storing one row per CDR3 protein. The sample yields over 500,000 distinct CDR3 sequences, less than 25% seen once. The sample was also linked to a second study, of T cells expressing NK-cell markers. From that paper: Underlying the TCR beta repertoires were sorted CD3+CD56+NKG2C+, CD3+CD56+NKG2C- and CD3+CD56-NKG2C+ T cells. Dominant NKG2C+ clonotypes accounted for roughly 1.0-7.5% of CD8+ T cells in about six donors. Four donors showed these clonotypes also leading the CD3+CD56-NKG2C+ fraction.

The source is a woman under 30 in good health. The sample consisted of CD4+ T cells sorted from blood.

The CDR3 here is CASSPGTSVENEQFF. Written as DNA, the CDR3 is TGTGCCAGCAGCCCGGGGACTAGCGTAGAGAATGAGCAGTTCTTC. The genes are TRBV7-2 and TRBJ2-1; TRBD2 agrees at 10 bases. CDR3 length equals 15 residues. Germline CDR1 reads SGHTA; CDR2 reads FQGNSA. Unmatched junction bases numbered 8, after V lost 5 bases and J lost 7 bases. Filled out from reference TRBV7-2 and TRBJ2-1, the complete variable domain reads GAGVSQSPSNKVTEKGKDVELRCDPISGHTALYWYRQSLGQGLEFLIYFQGNSAPDKSGLPSDRFSAERTGGSVSTLTIQRTQQEDSAVYLCASSPGTSVENEQFFGPGTRLTVL.